A single sample gave rise to the 10 T cell receptor beta chains below, sequenced in a study of T cells after yellow fever vaccination. Each CDR3 protein is one row after TCRdb ran MiXCR on the 5' RACE reads. This sample yields hundreds of thousands of distinct CDR3 sequences, of which about 19% are seen a single time; roughly an eighth belongs to the top ten. Material: PBMCs, obtained 15 days after the yellow fever booster vaccination. The receptors shown here come from a man aged 30-40 years who received the YFV17D yellow fever vaccine.

The rearrangement uses TRBV29-1 and TRBJ2-2; D unclear. Germline CDR1 reads SQVTM; CDR2 reads ANQGSEA. Trimming took 6 bases from V and 7 from J, leaving 9 bases between them. This CDR3 contains 11 residues. The CDR3 spells CSVKGGGELFF. In DNA, the CDR3 is TGCAGCGTGAAGGGCGGCGGGGAGCTGTTTTTT.

This chain joins TRBV6-5 and TRBJ2-1; 7 bases map to TRBD2. Looked up from germline, CDR1 is MNHEY and CDR2 is SVGAGI. The V gene end was trimmed by 0 bases and the J gene end by 9 bases; junction bases not matched to a gene: 8. The length of the CDR3 is 15 residues. As DNA, the CDR3 is TGTGCCAGCAGTTACTCGCTGGCGGGAGTAGTTGAGCAGTTCTTC. This encodes CASSYSLAGVVEQFF.

This chain joins TRBV27 and TRBJ2-3, with a weak D call TRBD1 (5 bases). The germline V gene encodes CDR1 MNHEY and CDR2 SMNVEV (reference sequence). The CDR3 runs to 13 residues. Trimming stripped 6 bases from V and 5 bases from J, with 12 bases between. This chain's CDR3 is CASSSGMGDTQYF. The DNA of the CDR3 is TGTGCCAGCAGCTCAGGGATGGGAGATACGCAGTATTTT.

The chain joins TRBV7-2 to TRBJ2-3; possibly TRBD1 for D (6 bases). CDR1 is SGHTA and CDR2 is FQGNSA in the germline V gene. The CDR3 is made up of 14 amino acids. Trimming took 3 bases from V and 6 from J, leaving 13 bases between them. CDR3 sequence: CASSLWGPGDTQYF. The CDR3 coding sequence is TGTGCCAGCAGCTTGTGGGGGCCCGGGGATACGCAGTATTTT.

CDR3 bases: TGTGCCAGCAGCTCGGTACAGGGGCGCGCCGGGGAGCTGTTTTTT. This codes for CASSSVQGRAGELFF. The chain recombines TRBV11-2 with TRBJ2-2; TRBD1 matches at 7 bases. Germline CDR1 reads SGHAT; CDR2 reads FQNNGV. CDR3 length: 15 amino acids. After removal of 4 bases from V and 6 bases from J, the junction contained 8 bases not matched to a gene.

This clonotype was seen a handful of times. The chain employs TRBV20-1 and TRBJ2-1; no clear D gene. Germline assignment: CDR1 DFQATT and CDR2 SNEGSKA (reference sequence). The CDR3 runs 13 residues. V lost 2 bases and J lost 10, with 15 bases in between. The CDR3 DNA reads TGCAGTGCTAGACCGCCTATGGAAAAAGAGCAGTTCTTC. Protein: CSARPPMEKEQFF.

The rearrangement links TRBV6-2 or TRBV6-3 to TRBJ2-3, with D unclear. Trimming took off 2 bases at V and 0 bases at J, with 9 bases between the two ends. Germline loops: CDR1 MNHEY, CDR2 SVGEGT. CDR3 length equals 15 residues. CDR3 bases: TGTGCCAGCAGTTACCAAGGGCGGAGCACAGATACGCAGTATTTT. This encodes CASSYQGRSTDTQYF.

This clonotype was observed many times. This chain links TRBV20-1 with TRBJ2-1, with D possibly being TRBD1 or TRBD2 (5 bases each). Germline V gene lookup returns CDR1 DFQATT and CDR2 SNEGSKA (reference sequence). The CDR3 contains 13 residues. V was clipped by 6 bases and J by 5 bases, with 14 bases between them. This CDR3 reads CSAANWGNNEQFF. DNA for the CDR3: TGCAGTGCCGCGAACTGGGGGAACAATGAGCAGTTCTTC.

In this sample, this clonotype turned up a few times. J is TRBJ2-3 and V is TRBV7-9; D is uncertain. Trimming took 3 bases from V and 2 from J, leaving 12 bases between them. CDR1 and CDR2 from the germline V gene are SEHNR and FQNEAQ (reference sequence). The CDR3 runs to 15 residues. CDR3 amino acids: CASSLGTGPTDTQYF. CDR3 bases: TGTGCCAGCAGCTTGGGTACTGGACCCACAGATACGCAGTATTTT. Using reference TRBV7-9 and TRBJ2-3 for the parts outside the CDR3, the full variable domain is DTGVSQNPRHKITKRGQNVTFRCDPISEHNRLYWYRQTLGQGPEFLTYFQNEAQLEKSRLLSDRFSAERPKGSFSTLEIQRTEQGDSAMYLCASSLGTGPTDTQYFGPGTRLTVL.

This clonotype was found a few times. CDR3 bases: TGCGCCAGCAGTCAATGGTACGAGCAGTACTTC. It is translated as CASSQWYEQYF. The J gene is TRBJ2-7, the V gene TRBV23-1, with D unresolved. TRBV23-1 is sorted into the ORF group, with uncertain function. This CDR3 is built from 11 residues. V gave up 1 base and J gave up 4 bases, with 2 bases separating them.